This T cell receptor (beta chain) was identified in a study of glioma-infiltrating T cells after dendritic cell vaccination. Study in general: Treatment, given 2003 to 2012, was autologous tumor lysate-pulsed dendritic cell vaccination. Dendritic cell vaccine was injected intradermally three times, biweekly.

This clone is medium-sized by share. The immunoSEQ assay amplified TCRB CDR3 from up to about 2 ug DNA. Primers: 60 V beta forward and 13 J beta reverse. Using immunoSEQ multiplex PCR, the repertoire was profiled, and TCRdb retains in-frame clones only, with some absent. The data contain fewer than 85,000 clones, 65% to 90% of them singletons. This CDR3 region has 14 residues. Germline CDR1 reads SNHLY; CDR2 reads FYNNEI. V lost 0 bases to trimming and J lost 4 bases, with 9 bases between them. The receptor's source is a human donor with glioblastoma. Material: blood, obtained before dendritic cell vaccination. The chain has TRBV2 and TRBJ1-2; no firm D call. CDR3 in DNA: TGTGCCAGCAGTGAAGCTTCAGGTACCTATGGCTACACCTTC. Amino acids: CASSEASGTYGYTF. Combining the CDR3 with reference TRBV2 and TRBJ1-2 gives the whole variable domain EPEVTQTPSHQVTQMGQEVILRCVPISNHLYFYWYRQILGQKVEFLVSFYNNEISEKSEIFDDQFSVERPDGSNFTLKIRSTKLEDSAMYFCASSEASGTYGYTFGSGTRLTVV.